The rows below give T cell receptor beta chains drawn from one sample of a study of blood T cells in healthy people across ages. TCRdb processed the 5' RACE reads anew with MiXCR; each CDR3 protein has one entry. The sample has around 780,000 distinct CDR3 sequences; roughly 26% are singletons. The same specimen was also included in a second study, on T cells of mothers and their children.

Sequenced sample: blood. The receptor source for this set is a boy between 10 and 17 years old in good health. Both conserved end residues are part of each CDR3. Each record gives: CDR3 protein, CDR3 DNA, V gene, D gene, J gene, clone size. D genes are given only for firm matches. The size field is filled for only some rows; it gives once, few, many or a size class.

CDR3 protein: CASSLTWFAPLHF; CDR3 DNA: TGCGCCAGCAGCCTTACATGGTTTGCACCCCTCCACTTT; V gene: TRBV5-1; D gene: -; J gene: TRBJ1-6; clone size: -
CDR3 protein: CASSHTGRSYNEQFF; CDR3 DNA: TGTGCCAGCAGTCATACGGGGCGGTCCTACAATGAGCAGTTCTTC; V gene: TRBV7-9; D gene: -; J gene: TRBJ2-1; clone size: -
CDR3 protein: CASSLERGGQPQHF; CDR3 DNA: TGTGCCAGCAGCTTAGAGAGGGGAGGTCAGCCCCAGCATTTT; V gene: TRBV7-2; D gene: -; J gene: TRBJ1-5; clone size: -
CDR3 protein: CAISYRGHDLYTEAFF; CDR3 DNA: TGTGCCATCAGTTACCGGGGACACGATCTGTACACTGAAGCTTTCTTT; V gene: TRBV6-6; D gene: -; J gene: TRBJ1-1; clone size: -
CDR3 protein: CASSPTDSYEQYF; CDR3 DNA: TGTGCCAGCAGCCCGACAGACTCCTACGAGCAGTACTTC; V gene: TRBV7-6; D gene: -; J gene: TRBJ2-7; clone size: many
CDR3 protein: CASSRNRAPSNEQFF; CDR3 DNA: TGTGCCAGCAGCCGCAACAGGGCACCGAGCAATGAGCAGTTCTTC; V gene: TRBV6-6; D gene: -; J gene: TRBJ2-1; clone size: few
CDR3 protein: CASTNGRQETQYF; CDR3 DNA: TGTGCCAGCACCAACGGCCGCCAAGAGACCCAGTACTTC; V gene: TRBV2; D gene: -; J gene: TRBJ2-5; clone size: few
CDR3 protein: CAISGTELHYEQYF; CDR3 DNA: TGTGCCATCAGTGGGACAGAGTTACACTACGAGCAGTACTTC; V gene: TRBV10-3; D gene: -; J gene: TRBJ2-7; clone size: few
CDR3 protein: CSATGNFGNTIYF; CDR3 DNA: TGCAGCGCAACGGGCAATTTCGGAAACACCATATATTTT; V gene: TRBV29-1; D gene: -; J gene: TRBJ1-3; clone size: -
CDR3 protein: CASRWGGGGAKNIQYF; CDR3 DNA: TGTGCCAGCAGATGGGGGGGCGGTGGAGCCAAAAACATTCAGTACTTC; V gene: TRBV6-6; D gene: -; J gene: TRBJ2-4; clone size: few
CDR3 protein: CASSLGPAFTGELFF; CDR3 DNA: TGCGCCAGCAGCTTGGGTCCAGCCTTCACCGGGGAGCTGTTTTTT; V gene: TRBV5-1; D gene: -; J gene: TRBJ2-2; clone size: -
CDR3 protein: CASSTSLAGVSSGANVLTF; CDR3 DNA: TGCGCCAGCAGCACCTCATTAGCGGGGGTTTCCTCTGGGGCCAACGTCCTGACTTTC; V gene: TRBV5-1; D gene: TRBD2; J gene: TRBJ2-6; clone size: -
CDR3 protein: CASSGTGVPTEAFF; CDR3 DNA: TGTGCCAGCAGCGGTACAGGGGTTCCCACTGAAGCTTTCTTT; V gene: TRBV6-5; D gene: TRBD1; J gene: TRBJ1-1; clone size: -
CDR3 protein: CASSSGQGTSPLHF; CDR3 DNA: TGTGCCAGCAGCTCCGGACAGGGGACGTCACCCCTCCACTTT; V gene: TRBV7-9; D gene: TRBD1; J gene: TRBJ1-6; clone size: -